This record concerns one T cell receptor beta chain sequence. The antigen is unknown. The source of the sample is a study of TIL therapy for anti-PD-1-resistant metastatic lung cancer. Looking at the study overall: Patients had a median age of nearly 55 years (range 38-75). Four tumors were EGFR-mutant and two were ALK-rearranged.

Study-wide results and limits: Patients were highly selected, enriched for treatment-naive, never-smoker and oncogene-addicted cases.

Time point in this sample: pre-treatment sample, taken before nivolumab and TIL therapy. Stage 4 NSCLC adults joined between 2017 and 2020. J was trimmed by 3 bases and V by 4 bases; bases with no gene match: 3. Per the germline V gene, CDR1 is LNHDA and CDR2 is SQIVND (reference sequence). The CDR3 consists of 14 residues. The libraries were made with immunoSEQ v3. The protocol was immunoSEQ multiplex PCR, while the TCRdb copy is restricted to in-frame clones and leaves out a portion. The table has some 18,000 clones, 83% seen once; the top ten hold 2.2%. Source: blood, taken at baseline. The chain has TRBV19 and TRBJ2-3, with 8 nucleotides matching TRBD2. The clonotype comes from a person aged 25-80 years with non-small cell lung cancer. The CDR3 spells CASSSSGNTDTQYF. The CDR3 region has the DNA TGTGCCAGTAGTAGTAGCGGGAATACAGATACGCAGTATTTT.